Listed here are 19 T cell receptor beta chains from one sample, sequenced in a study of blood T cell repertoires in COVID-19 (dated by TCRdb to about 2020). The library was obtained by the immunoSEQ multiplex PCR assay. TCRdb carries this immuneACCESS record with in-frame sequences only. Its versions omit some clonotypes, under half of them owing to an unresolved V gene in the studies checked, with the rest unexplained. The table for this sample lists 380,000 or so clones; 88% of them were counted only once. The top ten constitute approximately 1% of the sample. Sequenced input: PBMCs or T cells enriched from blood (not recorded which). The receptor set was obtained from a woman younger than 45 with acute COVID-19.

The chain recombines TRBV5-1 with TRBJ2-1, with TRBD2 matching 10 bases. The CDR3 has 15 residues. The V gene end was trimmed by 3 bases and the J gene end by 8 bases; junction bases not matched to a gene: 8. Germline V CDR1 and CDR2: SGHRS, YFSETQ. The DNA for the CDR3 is TGCGCCAGCAGCTCCCTAGCGGGGGCGGAGGATGAGCAGTTCTTC. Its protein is CASSSLAGAEDEQFF. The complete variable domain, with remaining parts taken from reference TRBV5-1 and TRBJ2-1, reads KAGVTQTPRYLIKTRGQQVTLSCSPISGHRSVSWYQQTPGQGLQFLFEYFSETQRNKGNFPGRFSGRQFSNSRSEMNVSTLELGDSALYLCASSSLAGAEDEQFFGPGTRLTVL.

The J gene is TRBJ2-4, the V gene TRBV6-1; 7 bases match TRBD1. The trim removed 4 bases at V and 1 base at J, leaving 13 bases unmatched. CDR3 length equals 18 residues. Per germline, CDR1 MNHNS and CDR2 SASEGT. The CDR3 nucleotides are TGTGCCAGCAGTGGGGCCCTCGACAGGGCCCGGGCCAAAAACATTCAGTACTTC. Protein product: CASSGALDRARAKNIQYF.

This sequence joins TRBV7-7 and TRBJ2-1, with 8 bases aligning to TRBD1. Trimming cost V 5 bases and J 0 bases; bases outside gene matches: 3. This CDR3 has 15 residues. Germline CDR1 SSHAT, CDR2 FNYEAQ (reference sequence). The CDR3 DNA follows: TGTGCCAGCAGCGTAGGACAGGGCTCCTACAATGAGCAGTTCTTC. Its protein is CASSVGQGSYNEQFF.

The CDR3 loop reads CASSPSFPRAGVAYEQYF. In DNA form, the CDR3 reads TGTGCCAGCTCACCATCCTTCCCTAGAGCGGGGGTGGCCTACGAGCAGTACTTC. The rearrangement uses TRBV18 and TRBJ2-7; 8 bases align to TRBD2. The CDR3 sequence is 18 residues long. Germline V gene data show CDR1 as KGHSH and CDR2 as LQKENI. The V and J ends lost 2 bases and 2 bases, in that order; junction bases with no gene match: 14.

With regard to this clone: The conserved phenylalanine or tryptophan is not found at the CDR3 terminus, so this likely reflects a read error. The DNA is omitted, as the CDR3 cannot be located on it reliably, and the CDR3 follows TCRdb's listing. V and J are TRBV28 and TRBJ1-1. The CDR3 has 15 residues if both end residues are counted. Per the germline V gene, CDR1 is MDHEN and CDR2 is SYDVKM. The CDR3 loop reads CASSLMGVLPPGLRV.

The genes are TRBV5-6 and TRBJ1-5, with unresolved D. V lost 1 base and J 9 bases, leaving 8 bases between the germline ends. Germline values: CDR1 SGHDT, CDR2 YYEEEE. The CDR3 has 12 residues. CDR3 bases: TGTGCCAGCAGCTTGTGGGGAGGGCCCCAGCATTTT. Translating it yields CASSLWGGPQHF.

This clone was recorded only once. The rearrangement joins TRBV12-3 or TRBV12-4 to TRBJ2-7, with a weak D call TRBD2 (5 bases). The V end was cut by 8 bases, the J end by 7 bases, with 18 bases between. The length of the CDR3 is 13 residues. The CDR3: CASAKLVSGEQYF. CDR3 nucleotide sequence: TGTGCCAGCGCTAAACTCGTATCGGGGGAGCAGTACTTC.

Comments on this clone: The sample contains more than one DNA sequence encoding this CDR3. The chain's CDR3 is CASRRGQANYGYTF. The CDR3 region has the DNA TGTGCCAGCAGGAGGGGGCAAGCTAACTATGGCTACACCTTC. The chain has TRBV27 and TRBJ1-2, with TRBD1 matching over 7 bases. The CDR3 is 14 residues long. The ends lost 6 bases at V and 0 bases at J; junction bases unmatched: 4. CDR1 is MNHEY and CDR2 is SMNVEV in the germline V gene (reference sequence).

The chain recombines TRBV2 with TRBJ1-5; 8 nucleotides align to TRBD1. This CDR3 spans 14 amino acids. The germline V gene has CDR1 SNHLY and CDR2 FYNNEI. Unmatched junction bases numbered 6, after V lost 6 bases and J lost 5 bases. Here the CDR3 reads CASRKDRVHQPQHF. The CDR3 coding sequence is TGTGCCAGCAGGAAGGACAGGGTCCATCAGCCCCAGCATTTT.

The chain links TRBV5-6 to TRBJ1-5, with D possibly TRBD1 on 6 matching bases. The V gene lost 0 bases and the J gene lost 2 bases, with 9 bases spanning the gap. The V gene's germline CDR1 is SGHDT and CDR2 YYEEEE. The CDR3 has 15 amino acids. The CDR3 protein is CASSLGGHGNQPQHF. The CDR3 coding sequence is TGTGCCAGCAGCTTGGGGGGGCATGGCAATCAGCCCCAGCATTTT.

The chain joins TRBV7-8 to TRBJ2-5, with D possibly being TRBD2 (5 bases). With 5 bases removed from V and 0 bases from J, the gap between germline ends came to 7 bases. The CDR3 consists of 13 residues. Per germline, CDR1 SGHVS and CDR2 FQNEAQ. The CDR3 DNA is TGTGCCAGCAGCACGGACTACCAAGAGACCCAGTACTTC. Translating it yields CASSTDYQETQYF.

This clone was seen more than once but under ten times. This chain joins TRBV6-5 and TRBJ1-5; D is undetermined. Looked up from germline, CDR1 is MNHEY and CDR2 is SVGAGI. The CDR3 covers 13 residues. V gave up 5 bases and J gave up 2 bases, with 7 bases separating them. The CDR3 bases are TGTGCCAGCAGTCACCAGGGCAATCAGCCCCAGCATTTT. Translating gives CASSHQGNQPQHF.

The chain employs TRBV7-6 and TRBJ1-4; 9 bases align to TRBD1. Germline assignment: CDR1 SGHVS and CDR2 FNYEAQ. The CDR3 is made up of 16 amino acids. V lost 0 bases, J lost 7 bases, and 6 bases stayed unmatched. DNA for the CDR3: TGTGCCAGCAGCTTAGCGTCGGGACAGGGAGGTGAAAAACTGTTTTTT. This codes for CASSLASGQGGEKLFF.

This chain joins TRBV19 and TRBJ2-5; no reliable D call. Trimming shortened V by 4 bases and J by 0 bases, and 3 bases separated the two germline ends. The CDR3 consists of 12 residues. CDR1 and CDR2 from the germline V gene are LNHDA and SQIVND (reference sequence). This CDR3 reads CASSTYQETQYF. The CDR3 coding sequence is TGTGCCAGTAGTACGTACCAAGAGACCCAGTACTTC.

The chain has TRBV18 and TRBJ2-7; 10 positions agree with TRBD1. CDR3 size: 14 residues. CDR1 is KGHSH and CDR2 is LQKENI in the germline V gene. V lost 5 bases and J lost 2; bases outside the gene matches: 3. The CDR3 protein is CASSYGTGAYEQYF. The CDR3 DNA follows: TGTGCCAGCTCATATGGGACAGGGGCCTACGAGCAGTACTTC.

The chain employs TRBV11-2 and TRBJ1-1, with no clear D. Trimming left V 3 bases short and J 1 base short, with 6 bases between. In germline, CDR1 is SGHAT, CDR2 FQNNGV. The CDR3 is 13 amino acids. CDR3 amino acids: CASSLSGNTEAFF. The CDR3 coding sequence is TGTGCCAGCAGCTTGTCGGGGAACACTGAAGCTTTCTTT.

CDR3: CASSLGPEGQPQHF. The CDR3 nucleotides are TGTGCCAGCAGCTTGGGTCCGGAGGGACAGCCCCAGCATTTT. The chain uses TRBV5-6 and TRBJ1-5; D uncertain. Trimming took 0 bases from V and 7 from J, leaving 11 bases between them. CDR1 and CDR2 from the germline V gene are SGHDT and YYEEEE. CDR3 size: 14 residues. Full variable domain (remainder filled in from reference TRBV5-6 and TRBJ1-5): DAGVTQSPTHLIKTRGQQVTLRCSPKSGHDTVSWYQQALGQGPQFIFQYYEEEERQRGNFPDRFSGHQFPNYSSELNVNALLLGDSALYLCASSLGPEGQPQHFGDGTRLSIL.

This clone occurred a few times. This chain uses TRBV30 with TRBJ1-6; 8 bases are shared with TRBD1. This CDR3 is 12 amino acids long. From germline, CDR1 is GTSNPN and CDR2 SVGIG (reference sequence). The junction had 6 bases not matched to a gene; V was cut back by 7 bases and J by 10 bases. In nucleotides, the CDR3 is TGTGCCTCCTCAGGGGGCGGATCACCCCTCCACTTT. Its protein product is CASSGGGSPLHF.

Here the CDR3 reads CATSRASGGWDEQFF. Here the CDR3 DNA reads TGTGCCACCAGCAGAGCTAGCGGGGGTTGGGATGAGCAGTTCTTC. The chain is built from TRBV15 and TRBJ2-1; the match to TRBD2 covers 10 bases. The CDR3 covers 15 residues. J was trimmed by 8 bases and V by 1 base; bases with no gene match: 5. CDR1 is LNHNV, CDR2 YYDKDF, per germline (reference sequence).